This T cell receptor beta chain was obtained from a study of synovial regulatory T cells in juvenile arthritis. Study-wide results and limits: Across patients, iaTreg TCR repertoires were mostly private, partly shared with synovial Teff and blood CPL.

On this clone itself: Its antigen is unidentified.

Donors were around eleven juvenile idiopathic arthritis patients with active disease, 3 polyarticular and 8 oligoarticular. CDR3 size: 19 residues. The record lacks a DNA sequence. Germline V gene sequence: CDR1 SGHTA, CDR2 FQGNSA. Some clones are missing from TCRdb's copy, which holds only in-frame ones; the method was immunoSEQ multiplex PCR. The sample includes 6,000 to 8,000 clones. This receptor was obtained from a donor younger than 30 with juvenile idiopathic arthritis. The sequencing sample was made of Treg cells from blood. Subset meaning: remaining (HLA-DR-negative) circulating blood Treg cells. The chain couples TRBV7-2 to TRBJ2-2. The CDR3 reads CASSLPSGGRILRTGELFF.